The 26 T cell receptor beta chains presented below share a single source sample, sequenced in a study of Graves' ophthalmopathy and Graves' hyperthyroidism. Researchers took RNA transcripts and amplified TCR beta CDR3 regions from them. An opening RT-PCR round employed HTBI primers and preceded a second-round multiplex PCR. Using its own MiXCR run on the multiplex PCR reads, TCRdb lists one record per CDR3 protein. The table includes 210,000 or so distinct CDR3 sequences, approximately 29% detected once. The sample taken for sequencing was peripheral blood. The receptors stem from a man over 45 with Graves' ophthalmopathy.

This clonotype was seen ten or more times. The V and J genes are TRBV6-4 and TRBJ2-2, with TRBD1 matching over 7 bases. The CDR3 sequence is 15 residues long. Germline CDR1 reads MRHNA; CDR2 reads SNTAGT. Trimming took 2 bases from V and 1 from J; bases not matched to a gene: 1. Written as DNA, the CDR3 is TGTGCCAGCAGTGACGGGACAGTGAACACCGGGGAGCTGTTTTTT. This codes for CASSDGTVNTGELFF.

There are many counts of this clonotype. The genes are TRBV15 and TRBJ2-4, with D possibly TRBD1 on 6 matching bases. This CDR3 has 18 amino acids. Per germline, CDR1 LNHNV and CDR2 YYDKDF (reference sequence). The ends were cut back, 0 bases at V and 6 bases at J, with 21 bases in the middle. Here the CDR3 DNA reads TGTGCCACCAGCAGAGAAGCCTCAAAACAGGGTAACTCAAACATTCAGTACTTC. Translating it yields CATSREASKQGNSNIQYF. Together with reference TRBV15 and TRBJ2-4, the CDR3 gives the full variable domain: DAMVIQNPRYQVTQFGKPVTLSCSQTLNHNVMYWYQQKSSQAPKLLFHYYDKDFNNEADTPDNFQSRRPNTSFCFLDIRSPGLGDTAMYLCATSREASKQGNSNIQYFGAGTRLSVL.

This clonotype showed up many times. The chain links TRBV25-1 to TRBJ2-7; possible D gene TRBD2, 5 bases. This CDR3 contains 16 residues. Trimming pared 2 bases from V and 0 bases from J, leaving 14 bases between. Per germline, CDR1 MGHDK and CDR2 SYGVNS. The CDR3 bases are TGTGCCAGCAGTGAAAATATCCCCGAGGGCTCCTACGAGCAGTACTTC. As protein: CASSENIPEGSYEQYF.

This clonotype came up many times. The chain employs TRBV7-8 and TRBJ2-5; D might be TRBD2 (6 bases). Trimming took off 7 bases at V and 3 bases at J, with 21 bases between the two ends. Per germline, CDR1 SGHVS and CDR2 FQNEAQ. This CDR3 comprises 16 residues. The CDR3 sequence: CASIAHPGVGEETQYF. The CDR3 DNA follows: TGTGCCAGCATCGCCCATCCGGGAGTGGGGGAAGAGACCCAGTACTTC.

This clonotype was observed many times. This may stem from a read error, because a much larger clone lies one nucleotide away. CDR3: CAWTLGQANTGAFF. The CDR3 DNA is TGTGCCTGGACTCTAGGACAGGCGAACACTGGAGCTTTCTTT. This rearrangement joins TRBV30 to TRBJ1-1; TRBD1 agrees at 7 bases. CDR1 and CDR2 (germline): GTSNPN, SVGIG (reference sequence). The CDR3 is 14 amino acids.

This clonotype was observed at least ten times. V is TRBV10-3 and J is TRBJ1-1; 8 bases are shared with TRBD1. The CDR3 is 16 residues long. With V trimmed by 3 bases and J by 1 base, 7 bases remained unmatched. The germline V gene encodes CDR1 ENHRY and CDR2 SYGVKD. CDR3 nucleotide sequence: TGTGCCATCAGTGAAGCAGGGGGCTTGTCGAACACTGAAGCTTTCTTT. This encodes CAISEAGGLSNTEAFF.

The V call is TRBV30, the J call TRBJ1-6, with D uncertain. CDR3 length: 12 amino acids. Germline lookup yields CDR1 GTSNPN and CDR2 SVGIG (reference sequence). V was shortened by 0 bases and J by 7 bases, with 4 bases between the two germline ends. The CDR3 DNA is TGTGCCTGGAGTGTACCGAATTCACCCCTCCACTTT. Encoded protein: CAWSVPNSPLHF. The full variable domain, completed using reference TRBV30 and TRBJ1-6, is SQTIHQWPATLVQPVGSPLSLECTVEGTSNPNLYWYRQAAGRGLQLLFYSVGIGQISSEVPQNLSASRPQDRQFILSSKKLLLSDSGFYLCAWSVPNSPLHFGNGTRLTVT.

V gene TRBV20-1 combines with J gene TRBJ2-5, with TRBD2 matching 10 bases. CDR1 is DFQATT and CDR2 is SNEGSKA in the germline V gene (reference sequence). The CDR3 has 16 residues. Unmatched junction bases numbered 12, after V lost 4 bases and J lost 4 bases. The CDR3 here is CSAIAGRLAGTETQYF. In DNA, the CDR3 is TGCAGTGCTATTGCGGGGAGACTAGCGGGTACAGAGACCCAGTACTTC.

This clonotype showed up many times. The CDR3 sequence is CASSLGSAYEQYF. The CDR3 nucleotides are TGCGCCAGCAGCTTGGGGTCCGCCTACGAGCAGTACTTC. This chain joins TRBV5-1 and TRBJ2-7; D not certain. The CDR3 length is 13 residues. CDR1 is SGHRS, CDR2 YFSETQ, per germline. V was clipped by 0 bases and J by 2 bases, with 6 bases between them.

CDR3 loop: CASSRDREELNYGYTF. The CDR3 DNA follows: TGTGCCAGCAGTCGGGACAGGGAAGAACTTAACTATGGCTACACCTTC. This chain connects TRBV13 to TRBJ1-2; 9 nucleotides line up with TRBD1. The V segment lost 6 bases and the J segment 1 base; nucleotides outside the gene matches: 9. The CDR3 has 16 residues. CDR1 is PRHDT and CDR2 is FYEKMQ in the germline V gene (reference sequence). Based on the CDR3 plus reference TRBV13 and TRBJ1-2, the full variable domain is AAGVIQSPRHLIKEKRETATLKCYPIPRHDTVYWYQQGPGQDPQFLISFYEKMQSDKGSIPDRFSAQQFSDYHSELNMSSLELGDSALYFCASSRDREELNYGYTFGSGTRLTVV.

This clonotype was seen ten or more times. This chain connects TRBV14 to TRBJ2-5; D not resolved. CDR3 length equals 16 residues. V dropped 0 bases and J dropped 1 base, with 12 bases sitting between them. Germline assignment: CDR1 SGHDN and CDR2 FVKESK. The CDR3 loop reads CASSQETTGLQETQYF. The CDR3 nucleotides are TGTGCCAGCAGCCAAGAAACGACGGGCCTCCAAGAGACCCAGTACTTC.

This clonotype has a count of ten or more. The CDR3 is CASSSSDRGKWELFF. Here the CDR3 DNA reads TGTGCCAGCAGTTCCTCTGACAGGGGAAAATGGGAGCTGTTTTTT. This chain joins TRBV12-3 or TRBV12-4 and TRBJ2-2; TRBD1 aligns across 8 bases. Trimming removed 4 bases from V and 9 bases from J; junction bases left unmatched: 10. CDR3 length: 15 residues.

In its sample, this clonotype was seen once. The V call is TRBV24-1, the J call TRBJ1-5; weak D call: TRBD1 (5 bases). Trimming pared 7 bases from V and 5 bases from J, leaving 8 bases between. CDR3 length: 12 amino acids. Per germline, CDR1 KGHDR and CDR2 SFDVKD. CDR3 loop: CATSQGYQPQHF. CDR3 coding DNA: TGTGCCACCAGCCAGGGATATCAGCCCCAGCATTTT.

This sequence joins TRBV24-1 and TRBJ2-5, with a weak D call TRBD1 (6 bases). The CDR3 runs to 15 residues. Germline V gives CDR1 KGHDR, CDR2 SFDVKD. The germline V and J ends were trimmed by 4 bases and 5 bases, with 16 bases remaining between them. As DNA, the CDR3 is TGTGCCACCAGTGACCAGCCCGGACAGTCCGAGACCCAGTACTTC. Translating it yields CATSDQPGQSETQYF.

This clonotype was observed at least ten times. The V and J genes are TRBV9 and TRBJ2-2, with D possibly TRBD1 on 6 matching bases. Trimming shortened V by 3 bases and J by 7 bases, and 10 bases separated the two germline ends. The germline CDR1 and CDR2 sequences are SGDLS and YYNGEE. CDR3 length: 13 residues. The CDR3 protein is CASSEDRIGELFF. CDR3 nucleotide sequence: TGTGCCAGCAGCGAAGACAGGATCGGGGAGCTGTTTTTT.

This clonotype was counted at least ten times. The rearrangement joins TRBV27 to TRBJ2-7; the D gene could be TRBD1 or TRBD2 (6 bases each). The CDR3 length is 15 residues. CDR1 and CDR2 from the germline V gene are MNHEY and SMNVEV (reference sequence). V lost 6 bases to trimming and J lost 1 base, with 16 bases between them. The CDR3 DNA sequence: TGTGCCAGCAGCTTAACAGGGACTGCATCCTACGAGCAGTACTTC. Encoded protein: CASSLTGTASYEQYF.

This clonotype was recorded at least ten times. The chain has TRBV6-5 and TRBJ2-7; D perhaps matches TRBD2 (6 bases). V lost 0 bases and J 3 bases, leaving 9 bases between the germline ends. The V gene's germline CDR1 is MNHEY and CDR2 SVGAGI. This CDR3 spans 14 amino acids. The CDR3 loop is CASSYSGGNYEQYF. The DNA of the CDR3 is TGTGCCAGCAGTTACTCTGGGGGGAACTACGAGCAGTACTTC.

This clonotype has a count of ten or more. The chain links TRBV6-2 or TRBV6-3 to TRBJ2-5; D is perhaps TRBD1 or TRBD2 (5 bases each). The V gene lost 0 bases and the J gene lost 6 bases, with 11 bases spanning the gap. Germline V gives CDR1 MNHEY, CDR2 SVGEGT. This CDR3 spans 14 amino acids. Written as DNA, the CDR3 is TGTGCCAGCAGTTACTCGAGAGGGGAAAAGACCCAGTACTTC. Protein product: CASSYSRGEKTQYF.

The gene calls are TRBV28 and TRBJ1-6, with no clear D. CDR3 length: 14 residues. The V end lost 7 bases, the J end lost 10 bases, and 17 bases lay between the germline ends. Germline CDR1 MDHEN, CDR2 SYDVKM. Here the CDR3 reads CASTMNALQSPLHF. CDR3 DNA sequence: TGTGCCAGCACGATGAACGCCCTCCAGTCACCCCTCCACTTT.

The chain recombines TRBV28 with TRBJ2-7, with a tentative D call TRBD2 (5 bases). Germline V gene lookup returns CDR1 MDHEN and CDR2 SYDVKM. The CDR3 consists of 15 residues. V lost 1 base to trimming and J lost 8 bases, with 18 bases between them. Here the CDR3 reads CASSLYREASLKQYF. CDR3 bases: TGTGCCAGCAGTTTATACCGGGAAGCCTCGTTGAAGCAGTACTTC.

This clonotype was observed at least ten times. The V gene is TRBV13, the J gene TRBJ2-7, with 8 positions matching TRBD1. Germline V lookup: CDR1 PRHDT, CDR2 FYEKMQ (reference sequence). The CDR3 is 17 residues long. The junction had 16 bases not matched to a gene; V was cut back by 4 bases and J by 5 bases. Here the CDR3 DNA reads TGTGCCAGCAGCTCCGCCGCCGGACAGGGTCCACTAGACGAGCAGTACTTC. Its protein product is CASSSAAGQGPLDEQYF.

This clonotype has at least ten counts. This sequence joins TRBV7-3 and TRBJ2-2; TRBD2 agrees at 13 bases. Germline assignment: CDR1 SGHTA and CDR2 FQGTGA. The ends lost 5 bases at V and 4 bases at J; junction bases unmatched: 13. This CDR3 spans 19 amino acids. The CDR3 loop reads CASSRRTSGSRGRTGELFF. The CDR3 DNA is TGTGCCAGCAGCCGACGGACTAGCGGGAGCCGGGGGCGCACCGGGGAGCTGTTTTTT.

This clonotype was picked up many times. This chain uses TRBV5-1 with TRBJ2-5; D uncertain. Germline V gene lookup returns CDR1 SGHRS and CDR2 YFSETQ. The CDR3 sequence is 13 residues long. The V end lost 0 bases, the J end lost 0 bases, and 3 bases lay between the germline ends. CDR3 coding DNA: TGCGCCAGCAGCTTGGGATACCAAGAGACCCAGTACTTC. Amino acids: CASSLGYQETQYF.

The rearrangement links TRBV28 to TRBJ1-1; D is unclear. The CDR3 has 12 amino acids. V lost 8 bases to trimming and J lost 11 bases, with 18 bases between them. CDR1 and CDR2 (germline): MDHEN, SYDVKM. The DNA for the CDR3 is TGTGCCAGCGCATCACCGTTCGTAGATGCTTTCTTT. Its translation is CASASPFVDAFF. Full variable domain (rest looked up from reference TRBV28 and TRBJ1-1): DVKVTQSSRYLVKRTGEKVFLECVQDMDHENMFWYRQDPGLGLRLIYFSYDVKMKEKGDIPEGYSVSREKKERFSLILESASTNQTSMYLCASASPFVDAFFGQGTRLTVV.

The chain couples TRBV6-5 to TRBJ1-2, with no clear D. Germline values: CDR1 MNHEY, CDR2 SVGAGI. The CDR3 runs to 11 residues. V lost 7 bases, J lost 4 bases, and 7 bases lay in between. In DNA, the CDR3 is TGTGCCAGCAACCTTGGCTATGGCTACACCTTC. It specifies CASNLGYGYTF.

The chain carries TRBV6-5 and TRBJ2-7; either TRBD1 or TRBD2 may supply D (5 bases each). Germline V gene sequence: CDR1 MNHEY, CDR2 SVGAGI. The ends were cut back, 2 bases at V and 7 bases at J, with 12 bases in the middle. The length of the CDR3 is 13 residues. CDR3 region: CASSYTGRREQYF. The CDR3 DNA reads TGTGCCAGCAGTTACACGGGACGGCGGGAGCAGTACTTC.